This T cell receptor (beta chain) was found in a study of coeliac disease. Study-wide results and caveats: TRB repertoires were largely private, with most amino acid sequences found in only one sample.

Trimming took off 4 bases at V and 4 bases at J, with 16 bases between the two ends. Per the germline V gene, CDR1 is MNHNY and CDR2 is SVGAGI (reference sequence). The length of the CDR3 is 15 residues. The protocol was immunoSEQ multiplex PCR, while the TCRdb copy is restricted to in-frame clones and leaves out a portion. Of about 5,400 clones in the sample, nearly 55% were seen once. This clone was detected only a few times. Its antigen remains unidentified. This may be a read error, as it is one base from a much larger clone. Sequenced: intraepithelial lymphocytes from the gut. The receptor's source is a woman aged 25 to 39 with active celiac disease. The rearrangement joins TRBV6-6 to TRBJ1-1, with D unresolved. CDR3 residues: CASSSLTSEGTEAFF. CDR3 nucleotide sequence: TGTGCCAGCAGTTCGTTAACCTCCGAGGGCACTGAAGCTTTCTTT.